A single sample is the source of the 13 T cell receptor beta chains below, sequenced in a study of blood T cells in healthy people across ages. Alongside a J-beta primer mix, a sample-barcoded 5' primer served in a second PCR lasting 7 to 11 cycles. In TCRdb, the 5' RACE reads were re-called with MiXCR into one record per CDR3 protein. The sample carries 920,000 or so distinct CDR3 sequences, over 35% recorded once. Sequencing was carried out using blood. Receptors originate from a woman in her sixties in good health.

This clonotype was found many times. The chain is built from TRBV6-1 and TRBJ1-5; tentatively, D is TRBD1 (5 bases). Germline V gene sequence: CDR1 MNHNS, CDR2 SASEGT. V was pared by 3 bases and J by 1 base, with 10 bases between. This CDR3 has 15 residues. The CDR3 region has the DNA TGTGCCAGCAGTGAGGGGCAGACGAGCAATCAGCCCCAGCATTTT. As protein: CASSEGQTSNQPQHF.

The chain uses TRBV6-6 and TRBJ2-1; TRBD2 agrees at 14 bases. Germline CDR1 MNHNY, CDR2 SVGAGI (reference sequence). The ends lost 5 bases at V and 9 bases at J; junction bases unmatched: 9. This CDR3 is built from 16 residues. The chain's CDR3 is CASSQFGTSGSGEQFF. Written as DNA, the CDR3 is TGTGCCAGCAGTCAATTCGGGACTAGCGGGAGCGGTGAGCAGTTCTTC.

The V gene is TRBV7-3, the J gene TRBJ1-1; tentative D call: TRBD1 (6 bases). Germline CDR1 SGHTA, CDR2 FQGTGA. This CDR3 comprises 15 residues. The V end was cut by 1 base, the J end by 4 bases, with 13 bases between. CDR3 bases: TGTGCCAGCAGCTTAAAGGCAGGGGAGGGCACTGAAGCTTTCTTT. Translated: CASSLKAGEGTEAFF.

The sample holds one count of this clonotype. The chain couples TRBV29-1 to TRBJ2-4, with D perhaps assigned TRBD1 or TRBD2 (5 bases each). The end of the DNA is better explained by TRBJ2-7, so the J call may be wrong. Germline loops: CDR1 SQVTM, CDR2 ANQGSEA. The CDR3 extends over 13 amino acids. Here the CDR3 DNA reads TGCAGCGTGGAGGTAGCTGGGGGTTTCGAGCAGTACTTC. Its protein product is CSVEVAGGFEQYF.

This clonotype was found once. The gene calls are TRBV2 and TRBJ2-3, with 8 bases aligning to TRBD2. J was trimmed by 12 bases and V by 7 bases; bases with no gene match: 9. Germline assignment: CDR1 SNHLY and CDR2 FYNNEI. This CDR3 has 12 residues. CDR3 nucleotide sequence: TGTGCCAGCAAGGAGCGGGAGCCCCTTCAGTATTTT. It encodes CASKEREPLQYF. Full variable domain (outside the CDR3, taken from reference TRBV2 and TRBJ2-3): EPEVTQTPSHQVTQMGQEVILRCVPISNHLYFYWYRQILGQKVEFLVSFYNNEISEKSEIFDDQFSVERPDGSNFTLKIRSTKLEDSAMYFCASKEREPLQYFGPGTRLTVL.

The chain uses TRBV27 and TRBJ2-1, with 7 nucleotides matching TRBD1. After removal of 0 bases from V and 7 bases from J, the junction contained 6 bases not matched to a gene. Germline lookup yields CDR1 MNHEY and CDR2 SMNVEV (reference sequence). This CDR3 comprises 15 residues. The CDR3 nucleotides are TGTGCCAGCAGTTTATCCAGGGGGAAGGGTAATGAGCAGTTCTTC. It codes for CASSLSRGKGNEQFF.

The chain links TRBV12-3 or TRBV12-4 to TRBJ1-5; D is unresolved. CDR3 size: 17 residues. V was cut by 5 bases and J by 2 bases, with 19 bases left in between. CDR3 DNA sequence: TGTGCCAGCAGTCAGAGGACCGGCTCTGTCGGCAATCAGCCCCAGCATTTT. Protein sequence: CASSQRTGSVGNQPQHF.

This clonotype showed up just once. This sequence joins TRBV7-6 and TRBJ2-4, with 10 positions matching TRBD2. The germline V gene has CDR1 SGHVS and CDR2 FNYEAQ. The CDR3 covers 16 residues. Unmatched junction bases numbered 14, after V lost 2 bases and J lost 13 bases. The CDR3 reads CASSLRASGGSYKQYF. CDR3 sequence (DNA): TGTGCCAGCAGCTTAAGGGCTAGCGGGGGCTCCTACAAGCAGTACTTC.

This clonotype was seen a handful of times. This chain uses TRBV12-3 or TRBV12-4 with TRBJ2-5, with D possibly called TRBD1 or TRBD2 (5 bases each). Trimming took 3 bases from V and 10 from J, leaving 18 bases between them. This CDR3 region has 14 residues. CDR3 bases: TGTGCCAGCAGTTTCAGCCGGGACCACCAGGACCAGTACTTC. Encoded protein: CASSFSRDHQDQYF.

J is TRBJ2-7 and V is TRBV10-1; 7 positions match TRBD1. The CDR3 consists of 18 residues. V shed 0 bases, J shed 2 bases, and the junction held 13 bases outside the gene matches. Germline CDR1 reads WNHNN; CDR2 reads SYGVQD (reference sequence). The CDR3 DNA reads TGCGCCAGCAGTGAGTCGATACTCGAGGGGGCCCTAACCTACGAGCAGTACTTC. Protein sequence: CASSESILEGALTYEQYF.

CDR3 sequence reads: CASTAGQRTDTQYF. As DNA, the CDR3 is TGTGCCAGCACCGCGGGACAGAGGACAGATACGCAGTATTTT. J is TRBJ2-3 and V is TRBV12-3 or TRBV12-4; the D gene is possibly TRBD1 (7 bases). The CDR3 loop spans 14 amino acids. V lost 7 bases to trimming and J lost 3 bases, with 14 bases between them.

In this sample, this clonotype turned up a few times. The chain combines TRBV6-5 with TRBJ2-3; TRBD2 agrees at 13 bases. The CDR3 is made up of 14 amino acids. CDR1 is MNHEY, CDR2 SVGAGI, per germline. J was trimmed by 8 bases and V by 5 bases; bases with no gene match: 4. CDR3 sequence (DNA): TGTGCCAGCAGTGGACTAGCGGGAGAGGGTACGCAGTATTTT. Its translation: CASSGLAGEGTQYF.

The V call is TRBV10-2, the J call TRBJ1-2, with 9 nucleotides matching TRBD1. V was pared by 5 bases and J by 4 bases, with 5 bases of the junction left unmatched. The CDR3 totals 14 residues. Germline lookup yields CDR1 WSHSY and CDR2 SAAADI. The CDR3 DNA is TGCGCCAGCAGTACAGGGGGCAAAGGCTATGGCTACACCTTC. As protein: CASSTGGKGYGYTF.